This is a list of T cell receptor beta chains from one sample in a study of T-cell reconstitution after alpha-beta-depleted transplantation in children. TCRdb recomputed calls from the PCR reads with MiXCR, one row per CDR3 protein. This table holds nearly 200,000 distinct CDR3 sequences, roughly 6.3% found once. Sample: PBMCs, taken before TCRalphabeta/CD19-depleted stem cell transplant. The receptor set was obtained from a girl less than two years old with combined immunodeficiency, due to receive a stem cell transplant. Both conserved end residues are part of each CDR3.

CSVEDIGTGGYEQYF	TRBV29-1
CSARVGTGLYEQYF	TRBV20-1
CSVAVSTDTQYF	TRBV29-1
CASSNRGRRETQYF	TRBV12-3/TRBV12-4
CASSDPGLAAYEQYF	TRBV6-2/TRBV6-3
CASSFRLFTDTQYF	TRBV5-5
CATGPRTGLYSPLHF	TRBV15
CASSRTRGKETQYF	TRBV2
CASSWGRDEQFF	TRBV12-1
CSAESGGPLYEQYF	TRBV20-1
CASSLGGVLRDEQYF	TRBV12-3/TRBV12-4
CASGPGTDYYGYTF	TRBV28
CASSPVAGASTDTQYF	TRBV18
CSASEGLAVYNEQFF	TRBV20-1
CASSLLGETQYF	TRBV7-9
CASSEDSFRTPLNYGYTF	TRBV2
CASRLRTGGGLSSYNEQFF	TRBV7-8
CASSTDGLAGEQFF	TRBV12-3/TRBV12-4
CSARDWKRGQGTEAFF	TRBV20-1
CASSFGGREVF	TRBV12-3/TRBV12-4
CASSFRAGGVETQYF	TRBV3-1
CASSPPVGQDPSGYTF	TRBV28
CATEPQVSNQPQHF	TRBV28
CSAANFREQYF	TRBV29-1
CASSSPPTGQRELFF	TRBV7-8
CASTLRRGKMGKAFF	TRBV7-8
CSARKREGANTGELFF	TRBV20-1
CASSRKQGPGELFF	TRBV6-1
CASSLKRDGYTF	TRBV7-9
CASSFGRLAGDLPYEQYF	TRBV11-2
CASRRREEGFTDTQYF	TRBV7-8
CASSPADNYNEQFF	TRBV12-3/TRBV12-4
CASSLPGQGNEQYF	TRBV5-1
CASSFNRDLLGEQFF	TRBV12-3/TRBV12-4
CSARFLSSGNTIYF	TRBV20-1
CASSQIRDGGGYTF	TRBV27
CASSQGPGLAGRGELFF	TRBV4-2
CSATTGWYQETQYF	TRBV29-1
CASSTLGGTSTDTQYF	TRBV5-1
CASSYLSGTKNTEAFF	TRBV6-5
CASSLVPRGLAGAGTDTQYF	TRBV7-2
CASSQSIGQPQETQYF	TRBV27
CASSDGDLQGPDTDTQYF	TRBV2
CSVVFEVSGNSYEQYF	TRBV29-1
CASSYSTSGGYNEQFF	TRBV6-2/TRBV6-3
CATSDLASYTGELFF	TRBV24-1
CASSPSVLPQETQYF	TRBV3-1
CSAVYTEAFF	TRBV29-1
CASTTWGEKLFF	TRBV12-3/TRBV12-4
CASSQDWVGTRLATGELFF	TRBV4-3
CASSRRQGLNTEAFF	TRBV27
CASKRTGVDTEAFF	TRBV27
CASSQAGSLTEAFF	TRBV16